This T cell receptor beta chain is drawn from a study of T-cell memory formation after mild COVID-19. Study as a whole: The two donors had largely donor-specific TCR clusters. Study-wide results and limits: Largely, contracting CD4+ clones fell within CM and EM, and contracting CD8+ clones within EMRA.

About this clonotype itself: Its antigen is still unknown.

A single record per CDR3 protein comes from TCRdb applying MiXCR to the 5' RACE reads. The sample yields over 450,000 distinct CDR3 sequences, about 20% seen once. The ends were cut back, 4 bases at V and 6 bases at J, with 13 bases in the middle. The length of the CDR3 is 14 residues. Germline V gives CDR1 MNHEY, CDR2 SVGEGT. Sequencing was performed on PBMCs or a T cell subset sorted from them (not recorded which). The receptor comes from an adult woman who had mild COVID-19 (a few samples of this study predate the infection). Cell type and time point are not known. The chain recombines TRBV6-2 or TRBV6-3 with TRBJ2-1; possible D gene TRBD2, 5 bases. CDR3 loop: CASSSGFFPNEQFF. The CDR3 nucleotides read TGTGCCAGCAGTTCGGGGTTCTTTCCCAATGAGCAGTTCTTC.